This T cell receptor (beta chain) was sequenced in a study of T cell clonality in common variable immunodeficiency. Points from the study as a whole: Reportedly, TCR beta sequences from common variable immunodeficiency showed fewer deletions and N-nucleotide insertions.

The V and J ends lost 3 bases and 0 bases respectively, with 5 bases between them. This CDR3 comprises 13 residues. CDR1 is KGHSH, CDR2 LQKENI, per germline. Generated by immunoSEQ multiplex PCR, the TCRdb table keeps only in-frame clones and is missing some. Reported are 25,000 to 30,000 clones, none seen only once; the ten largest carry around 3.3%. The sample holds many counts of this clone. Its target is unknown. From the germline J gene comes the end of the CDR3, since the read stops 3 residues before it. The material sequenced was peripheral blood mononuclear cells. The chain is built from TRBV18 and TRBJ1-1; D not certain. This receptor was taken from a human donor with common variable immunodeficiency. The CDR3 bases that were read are TGTGCCAGCTCACCGACTATGAACACTGAA. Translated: CASSPTMNTE. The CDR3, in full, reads CASSPTMNTEAFF.